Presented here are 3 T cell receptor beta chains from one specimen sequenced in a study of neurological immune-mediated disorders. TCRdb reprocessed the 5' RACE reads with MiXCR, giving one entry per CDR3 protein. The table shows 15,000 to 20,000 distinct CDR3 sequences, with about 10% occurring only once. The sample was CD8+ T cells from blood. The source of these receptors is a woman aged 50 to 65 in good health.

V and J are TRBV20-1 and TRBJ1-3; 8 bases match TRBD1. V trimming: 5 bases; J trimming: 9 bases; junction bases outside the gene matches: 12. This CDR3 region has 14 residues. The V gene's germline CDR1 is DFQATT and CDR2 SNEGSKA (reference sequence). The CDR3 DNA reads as TGCAGTGCTCGTGACAGGGGAGATGTCGGCACCATATATTTT. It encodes CSARDRGDVGTIYF.

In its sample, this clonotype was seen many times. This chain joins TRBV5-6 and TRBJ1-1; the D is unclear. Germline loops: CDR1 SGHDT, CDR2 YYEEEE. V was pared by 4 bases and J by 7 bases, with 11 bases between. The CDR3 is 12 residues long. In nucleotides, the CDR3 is TGTGCCAGCAGCCAAGGGTCGGGTGAAGCTTTCTTT. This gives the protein CASSQGSGEAFF.

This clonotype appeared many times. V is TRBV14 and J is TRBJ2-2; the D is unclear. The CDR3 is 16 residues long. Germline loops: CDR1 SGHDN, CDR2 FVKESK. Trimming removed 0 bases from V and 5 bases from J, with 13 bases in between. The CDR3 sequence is CASSQDGWNWTGELFF. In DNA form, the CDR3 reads TGTGCCAGCAGCCAAGACGGTTGGAATTGGACCGGGGAGCTGTTTTTT.